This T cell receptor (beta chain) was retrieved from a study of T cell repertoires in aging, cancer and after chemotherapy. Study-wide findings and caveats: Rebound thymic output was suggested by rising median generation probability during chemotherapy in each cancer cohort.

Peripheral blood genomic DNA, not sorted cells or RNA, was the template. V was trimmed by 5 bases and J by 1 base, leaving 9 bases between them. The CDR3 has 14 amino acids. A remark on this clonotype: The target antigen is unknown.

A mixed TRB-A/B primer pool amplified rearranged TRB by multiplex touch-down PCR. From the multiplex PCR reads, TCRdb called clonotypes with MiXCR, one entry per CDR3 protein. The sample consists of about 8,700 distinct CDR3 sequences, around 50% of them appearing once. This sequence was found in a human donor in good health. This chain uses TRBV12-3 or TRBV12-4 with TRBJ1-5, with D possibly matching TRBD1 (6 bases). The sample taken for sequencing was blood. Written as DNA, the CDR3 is TGTGCCAGCAGTATCGGGACAAGCAATCAGCCCCAGCATTTT. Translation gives CASSIGTSNQPQHF.